This TCR beta chain was recovered during a study of regulatory T cells in long-lasting Graves disease. Construction of TCR beta libraries relied on iRepertoire HTBI primers and on Arm-PCR targeting CDR3 regions. TCRdb passed the multiplex PCR reads through MiXCR, listing each CDR3 protein once. The table has around 360,000 distinct CDR3 sequences, 15% to 20% seen once. This CDR3 comprises 14 residues. Germline CDR1 LNHDA, CDR2 SQIVND (reference sequence). The V gene lost 3 bases and the J gene lost 1 base, with 4 bases spanning the gap. Stated time point: newly diagnosed GD, antithyroid drugs for less than 3 months. Isolated PBMC RNA provided the starting material for the TCR library. The patients included were those that came from an endocrinology department in Xi'an, China. This clonotype came up once. This sample was also put to use in a study of T cells in Graves' hyperthyroidism and ophthalmopathy. That investigation notes: The study used the HTBI primer set for a first-round RT-PCR of the TCR CDR3. A model using 13 V-J features told ophthalmopathy apart from stable hyperthyroidism.

This sequence joins TRBV19 and TRBJ2-6; no definite D call. Sample: peripheral blood mononuclear cells (PBMCs), taken at new diagnosis, from a patient treated with antithyroid drugs. The source of this sequence is a woman younger than 30 with Graves disease. The CDR3 sequence is CASSIMSGANVLTF. The CDR3 region has the DNA TGTGCCAGTAGTATTATGTCTGGGGCCAACGTCCTGACTTTC.